This T cell receptor (beta chain) was observed in a study of cytomegalovirus exposure and HLA in healthy donors. Unmatched junction bases numbered 19, after V lost 8 bases and J lost 0 bases. The germline V gene has CDR1 SGHNT and CDR2 YYREEE (reference sequence). The CDR3 covers 18 residues. With regard to this clone: Its antigen is currently unknown.

While the first cohort had over 650 subjects, the donors belonged to the separate validation cohort of fewer than 150 subjects. General study results and limits: A classifier reportedly called cytomegalovirus status with high sensitivity and specificity.

Sequencing used immunoSEQ multiplex PCR; TCRdb keeps in-frame clones, though not all of them. Among about 170,000 clones listed, more than 75% were seen once. Sequenced input: PBMCs. The TCR was taken from a woman in her thirties in good health and CMV-seronegative. V usage is TRBV5-4 and J usage is TRBJ1-2; 7 nucleotides line up with TRBD1. CDR3 protein: CASQDWGTAILANYGYTF. The CDR3 coding sequence is TGTGCCAGTCAAGATTGGGGGACAGCCATATTAGCTAACTATGGCTACACCTTC.